Here is one T cell receptor (beta chain) with its context. This specimen belongs to a study of blood T cells in healthy people across ages. Primed by a sample-barcoded 5' primer and a J-beta primer mix, a second PCR proceeded for about 7 to 12 cycles. From the 5' RACE reads, TCRdb called clonotypes with MiXCR, one entry per CDR3 protein. The sample has approximately 730,000 distinct CDR3 sequences, about 42% seen once. This CDR3 is built from 15 residues. After removal of 5 bases from V and 5 bases from J, the junction contained 8 bases not matched to a gene. The source is a woman between 55 and 75 years old in good health. Sequencing was carried out using blood. The V and J genes are TRBV12-3 or TRBV12-4 and TRBJ1-4, with 7 bases lining up with TRBD1. The chain's CDR3 is CASSRTGGQNEKLFF. The CDR3 DNA reads TGTGCCAGCAGTCGGACAGGCGGCCAGAATGAAAAACTGTTTTTT.